This TCR beta chain was recorded in a study of control samples from healthy donors and cancer patients. Sequenced by immunoSEQ multiplex PCR; TCRdb stores in-frame clones only, minus some. The sample holds approximately 76,000 clones, 75% to 85% seen once. Germline V gene lookup returns CDR1 PRHDT and CDR2 FYEKMQ (reference sequence). This CDR3 region has 14 residues. The ends lost 3 bases at V and 6 bases at J; junction bases unmatched: 4. The source is a man between 60 and 75 years old with head and neck cancer. Source material: PBMCs. This chain uses TRBV13 with TRBJ1-5, with 8 bases that match TRBD1. CDR3 sequence reads: CASSFRTGGQPQHF. CDR3 sequence (DNA): TGTGCCAGCAGCTTCAGAACAGGGGGTCAGCCCCAGCATTTT.